This passage covers 5 T cell receptor beta chains from one sample sequenced in a study of T cell changes during pregnancy in multiple sclerosis. Assay used: immunoSEQ multiplex PCR; TCRdb lists only in-frame clones, some missing. The sample contains 15,000 to 20,000 clones, around 90% of which appear only once. The specimen was CD8+ T cells from peripheral blood mononuclear cells, collected after pregnancy. The receptor set was obtained from a female donor in good health, enrolled as a control in a pregnancy study.

The CDR3 bases are TGTGCCAGCAGCCCAGAGGGAGCGGGGGCCCCCTACGAGCAGTACTTC. Amino acid sequence: CASSPEGAGAPYEQYF. The chain recombines TRBV5-8 with TRBJ2-7; 8 bases fit TRBD2. The germline gives CDR1 SGHTS, CDR2 YDEGEE. The V segment lost 4 bases and the J segment 2 bases; nucleotides outside the gene matches: 11. The CDR3 has 16 amino acids.

The chain employs TRBV19 and TRBJ2-7, with D possibly matching TRBD2 (6 bases). There are 13 residues in the CDR3. Germline V lookup: CDR1 LNHDA, CDR2 SQIVND (reference sequence). The V end lost 5 bases, the J end lost 3 bases, and 11 bases lay between the germline ends. Here the CDR3 DNA reads TGTGCCAGTAGTGGAAATAGCGGCTACGAGCAGTACTTC. It encodes CASSGNSGYEQYF.

CDR3 bases: TGTGCCAGCGGCCAGACAGGGTTCCACAATGAGCAGTTCTTC. This sequence encodes CASGQTGFHNEQFF. V is TRBV9 and J is TRBJ2-1; 7 bases match TRBD1. The CDR3 is 14 amino acids. Germline CDR1 reads SGDLS; CDR2 reads YYNGEE. The V and J ends lost 7 bases and 5 bases, in that order; junction bases with no gene match: 9.

J is TRBJ1-5 and V is TRBV19, with 8 positions matching TRBD1. Per the germline V gene, CDR1 is LNHDA and CDR2 is SQIVND (reference sequence). Losses at the gene ends were 6 bases for V and 7 bases for J; bases not matched to a gene: 8. This CDR3 comprises 14 residues. The CDR3 reads CASRLQGAGQPQHF. As DNA, the CDR3 is TGTGCCAGTAGGCTTCAGGGGGCAGGACAGCCCCAGCATTTT.

J is TRBJ1-1 and V is TRBV6-5; TRBD1 agrees at 8 bases. Germline CDR1 is MNHEY and CDR2 is SVGAGI. This CDR3 region has 14 residues. The V gene end was trimmed by 2 bases and the J gene end by 4 bases; junction bases not matched to a gene: 3. The CDR3 loop is CASSYDRGGTEAFF. CDR3 DNA sequence: TGTGCCAGCAGTTACGACAGGGGAGGCACTGAAGCTTTCTTT.